The present entry profiles one T cell receptor beta chain with its context. Its cognate antigen is unknown. The V end was cut by 1 base, the J end by 4 bases, with 16 bases between. CDR1 and CDR2 (germline): LNHDA, SQIVND (reference sequence). The CDR3 extends over 16 amino acids. PCR was performed a second time for about 6 to 12 cycles using a sample-barcoded 5' primer and a J-beta primer mix. In TCRdb, the 5' RACE reads were re-called with MiXCR into one record per CDR3 protein. The sample yields under 950,000 distinct CDR3 sequences, 22% seen once. The data were taken from a study of blood T cells in healthy people across ages. General observations from the study: The diversity estimates, figures obtained from one million T cells, were considered underestimates.

Each individual donor underwent a draw of ten milliliters of peripheral blood. Samples each had at least 6 micrograms of total RNA extracted. This TCR was sampled from a man aged 70 or older in good health. Sequenced input: blood. This chain links TRBV19 with TRBJ1-1; the D is unclear. This CDR3 is CASSIGEGIGSTEAFF. The CDR3 region has the DNA TGTGCCAGTAGTATAGGAGAAGGAATAGGCAGCACTGAAGCTTTCTTT.